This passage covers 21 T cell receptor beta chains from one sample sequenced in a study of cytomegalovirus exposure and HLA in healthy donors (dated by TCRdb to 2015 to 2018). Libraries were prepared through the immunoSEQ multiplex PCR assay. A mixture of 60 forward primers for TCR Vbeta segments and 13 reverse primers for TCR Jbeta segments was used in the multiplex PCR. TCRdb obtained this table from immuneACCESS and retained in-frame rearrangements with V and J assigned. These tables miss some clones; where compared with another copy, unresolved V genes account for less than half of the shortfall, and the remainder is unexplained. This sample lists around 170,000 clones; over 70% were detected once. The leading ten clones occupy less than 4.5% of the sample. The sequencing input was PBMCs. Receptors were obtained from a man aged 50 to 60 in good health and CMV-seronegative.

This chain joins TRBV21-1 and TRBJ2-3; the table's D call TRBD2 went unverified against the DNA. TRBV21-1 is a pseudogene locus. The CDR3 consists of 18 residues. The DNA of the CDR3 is TGTGCCAGCATACACTCGGGAGAAGTCCCCCCGAACACAGATACGCAGTATTTT. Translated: CASIHSGEVPPNTDTQYF.

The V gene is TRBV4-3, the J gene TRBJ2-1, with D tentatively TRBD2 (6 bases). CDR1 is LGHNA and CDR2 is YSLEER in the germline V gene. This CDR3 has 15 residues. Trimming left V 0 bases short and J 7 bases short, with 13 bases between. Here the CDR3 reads CASSQEETRINEQFF. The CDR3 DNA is TGCGCCAGCAGCCAAGAAGAGACTAGGATAAATGAGCAGTTCTTC.

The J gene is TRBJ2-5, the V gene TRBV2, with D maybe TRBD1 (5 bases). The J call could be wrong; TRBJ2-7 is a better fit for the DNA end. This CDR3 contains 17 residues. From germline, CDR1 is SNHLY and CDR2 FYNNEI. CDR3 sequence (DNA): TGTGCCAGTCGAGACAGTCCGAGGTCTCCTCCTTTCTACGAGCAGTACTTC. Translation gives CASRDSPRSPPFYEQYF.

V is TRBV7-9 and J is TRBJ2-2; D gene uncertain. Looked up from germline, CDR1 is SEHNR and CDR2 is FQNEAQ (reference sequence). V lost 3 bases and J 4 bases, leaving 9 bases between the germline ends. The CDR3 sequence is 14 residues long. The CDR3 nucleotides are TGTGCCAGCAGCTTGAGACAAGTCACCGGGGAGCTGTTTTTT. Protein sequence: CASSLRQVTGELFF.

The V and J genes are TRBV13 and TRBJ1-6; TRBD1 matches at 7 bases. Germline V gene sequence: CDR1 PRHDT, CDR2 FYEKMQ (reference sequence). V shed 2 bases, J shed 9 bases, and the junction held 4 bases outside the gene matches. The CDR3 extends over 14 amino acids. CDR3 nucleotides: TGTGCCAGCAGCTTAAAGGGGGCCATTTCACCCCTCCACTTT. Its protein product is CASSLKGAISPLHF.

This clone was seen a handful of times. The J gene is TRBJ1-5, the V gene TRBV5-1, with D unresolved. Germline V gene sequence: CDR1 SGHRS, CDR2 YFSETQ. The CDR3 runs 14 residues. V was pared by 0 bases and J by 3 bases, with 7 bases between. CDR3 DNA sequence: TGCGCCAGCAGCTTGGGTTTCAACAATCAGCCCCAGCATTTT. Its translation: CASSLGFNNQPQHF. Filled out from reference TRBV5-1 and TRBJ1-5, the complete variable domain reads KAGVTQTPRYLIKTRGQQVTLSCSPISGHRSVSWYQQTPGQGLQFLFEYFSETQRNKGNFPGRFSGRQFSNSRSEMNVSTLELGDSALYLCASSLGFNNQPQHFGDGTRLSIL.

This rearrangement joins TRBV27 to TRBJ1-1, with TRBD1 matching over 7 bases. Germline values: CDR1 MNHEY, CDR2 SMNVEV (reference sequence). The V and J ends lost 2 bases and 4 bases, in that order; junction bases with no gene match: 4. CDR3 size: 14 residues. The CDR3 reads CASSLTGVLTEAFF. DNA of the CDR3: TGTGCCAGCAGTTTAACAGGGGTGCTCACTGAAGCTTTCTTT.

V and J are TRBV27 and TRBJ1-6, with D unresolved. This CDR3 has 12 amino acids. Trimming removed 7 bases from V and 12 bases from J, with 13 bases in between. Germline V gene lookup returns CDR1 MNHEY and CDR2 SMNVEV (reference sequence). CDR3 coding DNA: TGTGCCAGCAAAACAGACATTCAACCCCTCCACTTT. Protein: CASKTDIQPLHF.

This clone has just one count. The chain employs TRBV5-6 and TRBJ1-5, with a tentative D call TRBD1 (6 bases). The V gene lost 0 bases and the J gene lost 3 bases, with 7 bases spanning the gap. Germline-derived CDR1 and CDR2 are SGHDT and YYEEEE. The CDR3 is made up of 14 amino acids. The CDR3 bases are TGTGCCAGCAGCTTGGGGACAGTCAATCAGCCCCAGCATTTT. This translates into CASSLGTVNQPQHF.

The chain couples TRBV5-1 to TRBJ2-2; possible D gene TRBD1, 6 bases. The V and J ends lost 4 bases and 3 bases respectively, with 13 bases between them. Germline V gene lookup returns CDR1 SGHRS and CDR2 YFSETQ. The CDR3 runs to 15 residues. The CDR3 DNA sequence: TGCGCCAGCAGCGTGCAGGGGTCGGACACCGGGGAGCTGTTTTTT. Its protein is CASSVQGSDTGELFF.

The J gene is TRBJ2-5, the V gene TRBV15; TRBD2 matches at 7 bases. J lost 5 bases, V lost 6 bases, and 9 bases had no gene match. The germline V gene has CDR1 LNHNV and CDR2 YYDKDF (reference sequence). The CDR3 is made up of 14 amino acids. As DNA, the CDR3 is TGTGCCACCAGTGACCGAATCGGGGGGGAGACCCAGTACTTC. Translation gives CATSDRIGGETQYF.

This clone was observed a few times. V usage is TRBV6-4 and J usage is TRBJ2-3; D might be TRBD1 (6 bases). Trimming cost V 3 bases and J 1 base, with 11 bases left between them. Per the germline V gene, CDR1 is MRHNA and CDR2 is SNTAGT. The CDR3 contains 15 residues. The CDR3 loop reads CASSDTAGGTDTQYF. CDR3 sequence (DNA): TGTGCCAGCAGTGATACGGCAGGGGGCACAGATACGCAGTATTTT.

The CDR3 bases are TGTGCCAGCAGGCCGGGACAGGCGGTACACGAGCAGTACTTC. It translates to CASRPGQAVHEQYF. This sequence joins TRBV27 and TRBJ2-7; TRBD1 agrees at 8 bases. Trimming cost V 6 bases and J 5 bases; bases outside gene matches: 9. Germline V lookup: CDR1 MNHEY, CDR2 SMNVEV (reference sequence). The CDR3 is 14 amino acids.

The CDR3 DNA reads TGCAGCGTTGGAGAAGTTGAGGGAGCTTTCTTT. Translation: CSVGEVEGAFF. This chain connects TRBV29-1 to TRBJ1-1; D remains unclear. Germline V lookup: CDR1 SQVTM, CDR2 ANQGSEA. This CDR3 spans 11 amino acids. The V end was cut by 4 bases, the J end by 10 bases, with 13 bases between.

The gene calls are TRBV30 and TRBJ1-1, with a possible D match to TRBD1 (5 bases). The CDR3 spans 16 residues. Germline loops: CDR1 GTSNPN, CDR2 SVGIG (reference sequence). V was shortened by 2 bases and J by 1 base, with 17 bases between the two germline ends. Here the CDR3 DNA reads TGTGCCTGGAGTCCCCCCAGGGTAGTAGCGAACACTGAAGCTTTCTTT. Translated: CAWSPPRVVANTEAFF.

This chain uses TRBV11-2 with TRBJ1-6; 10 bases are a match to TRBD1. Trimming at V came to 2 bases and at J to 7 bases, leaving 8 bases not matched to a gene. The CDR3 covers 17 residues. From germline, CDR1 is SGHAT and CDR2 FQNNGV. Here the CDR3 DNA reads TGTGCCAGCAGCTTAAGGTCTGACAGGGGGCGAAATTCACCCCTCCACTTT. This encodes CASSLRSDRGRNSPLHF.

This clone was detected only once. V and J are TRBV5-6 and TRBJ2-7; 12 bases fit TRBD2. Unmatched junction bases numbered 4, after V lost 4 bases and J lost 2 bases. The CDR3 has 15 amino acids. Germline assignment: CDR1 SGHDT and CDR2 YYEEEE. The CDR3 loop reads CASSNPSGGAYEQYF. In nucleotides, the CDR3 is TGTGCCAGCAGCAACCCTAGCGGGGGGGCCTACGAGCAGTACTTC.

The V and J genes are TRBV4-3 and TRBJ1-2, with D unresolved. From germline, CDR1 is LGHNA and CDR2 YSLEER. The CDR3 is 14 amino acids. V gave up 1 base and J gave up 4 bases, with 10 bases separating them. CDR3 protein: CASSQGVGGYGYTF. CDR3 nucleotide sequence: TGCGCCAGCAGCCAAGGGGTGGGAGGCTATGGCTACACCTTC.

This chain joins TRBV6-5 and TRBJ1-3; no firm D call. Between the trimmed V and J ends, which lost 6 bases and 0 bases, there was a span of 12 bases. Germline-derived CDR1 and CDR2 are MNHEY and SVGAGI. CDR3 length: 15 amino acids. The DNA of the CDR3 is TGTGCCAGCAGCTTTTCCAGACTCTCTGGAAACACCATATATTTT. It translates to CASSFSRLSGNTIYF.

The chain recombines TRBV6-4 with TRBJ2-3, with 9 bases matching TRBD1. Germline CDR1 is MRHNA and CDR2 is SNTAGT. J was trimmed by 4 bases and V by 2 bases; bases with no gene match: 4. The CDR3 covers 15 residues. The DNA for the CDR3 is TGTGCCAGCAGTGACGCTGGGACAGGGTCAGATACGCAGTATTTT. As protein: CASSDAGTGSDTQYF.

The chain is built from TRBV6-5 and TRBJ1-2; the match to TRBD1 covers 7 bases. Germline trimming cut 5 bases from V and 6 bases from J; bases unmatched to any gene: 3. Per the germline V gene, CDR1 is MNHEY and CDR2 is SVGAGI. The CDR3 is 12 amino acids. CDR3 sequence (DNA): TGTGCCAGCAGTAGGGGGCGCGATGGCTACACCTTC. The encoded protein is CASSRGRDGYTF.